The subject of this entry is one TCR beta chain. This sample is drawn from a study of T cell responses to AZD1222 COVID-19 vaccine. Here immunoSEQ multiplex PCR was the method, and the copy in TCRdb shows in-frame clones only, minus some. The data hold around 150,000 clones, with around 90% observed a single time. The CDR3 runs to 13 residues. V was cut by 7 bases and J by 2 bases, with 9 bases left in between. Germline CDR1 is SNHLY and CDR2 is FYNNEI. Pooling of second doses given at about 4 or about 12 weeks was done. The sequencing used peripheral blood, collected 28 days after the second AZD1222 dose. This chain joins TRBV2 and TRBJ1-5; D remains unclear. The receptor comes from an adult who received the AZD1222 COVID-19 vaccine. DNA of the CDR3: TGTGCCAGCATGACAACAGGCAATCAGCCCCAGCATTTT. Protein product: CASMTTGNQPQHF.